These T cell receptor beta chains were read from a single sample in a study of cytomegalovirus exposure and HLA in healthy donors. TCRdb's table, derived via immunoSEQ multiplex PCR, lists solely in-frame clones and lacks some. The sample lists approximately 110,000 clones, around 86% seen once, with under 2.5% in the top ten. Sequenced sample: PBMCs. These receptors all stem from a woman aged 25 to 39 in good health and CMV-seronegative. Both conserved end residues are part of each CDR3. The D gene is left open where the match is weak. Expanded clones are given a class, and other clones once, few, many or no size at all.

d_call: TRBD1
cdr3_length: 15
v_call: TRBV11-3
clone_size: .
j_call: TRBJ2-2
cdr3_nt: TGTGCCAGCAGCGCGGACAGGACGAACACCGGGGAGCTGTTTTTT
cdr3_aa: CASSADRTNTGELFF

d_call: TRBD1
cdr3_length: 16
v_call: TRBV4-2
clone_size: .
j_call: TRBJ2-3
cdr3_nt: TGTGCCAGCAGCCAGGTGGGGGGACAGGGTGGAGATACGCAGTATTTT
cdr3_aa: CASSQVGGQGGDTQYF

d_call: TRBD2
cdr3_length: 14
v_call: TRBV2
clone_size: .
j_call: TRBJ2-7
cdr3_nt: TGTGCCAGCAGTCCCCTAGCGGTCTCCGTCGAGCAGTACTTC
cdr3_aa: CASSPLAVSVEQYF

d_call: TRBD2
cdr3_length: 18
v_call: TRBV19
clone_size: .
j_call: TRBJ2-5
cdr3_nt: TGTGCCAGTAGTATAATGTGGGAGGGTGGAGGGTTAGGAGAGACCCAGTACTTC
cdr3_aa: CASSIMWEGGGLGETQYF

d_call: .
cdr3_length: 14
v_call: TRBV18
clone_size: .
j_call: TRBJ1-1
cdr3_nt: TGTGCCAGCTCACCACCGACGAAGGAGAATGAAGCTTTCTTT
cdr3_aa: CASSPPTKENEAFF

d_call: .
cdr3_length: 14
v_call: TRBV5-1
clone_size: .
j_call: TRBJ2-5
cdr3_nt: TGCGCCAGCAGCTTGGAAACGGGCGGGGAGACCCAGTACTTC
cdr3_aa: CASSLETGGETQYF

d_call: .
cdr3_length: 14
v_call: TRBV6-1
clone_size: few
j_call: TRBJ2-5
cdr3_nt: TGTGCCAGCAGCCTGACACAGGGTGGAGAGACCCAGTACTTC
cdr3_aa: CASSLTQGGETQYF

d_call: TRBD2
cdr3_length: 16
v_call: TRBV9
clone_size: .
j_call: TRBJ2-1
cdr3_nt: TGTGCCAGCAGCTATATAAGCGGGAGCTCCTACAATGAGCAGTTCTTC
cdr3_aa: CASSYISGSSYNEQFF

d_call: .
cdr3_length: 13
v_call: TRBV19
clone_size: .
j_call: TRBJ2-7
cdr3_nt: TGTGCCATATCATGGTTGGTGGGAGACGAGCAGTACTTC
cdr3_aa: CAISWLVGDEQYF

d_call: TRBD2
cdr3_length: 15
v_call: TRBV18
clone_size: .
j_call: TRBJ2-7
cdr3_nt: TGTGCCAGCTCACCAACCCGGGAGGCTATCTACGAGCAGTACTTC
cdr3_aa: CASSPTREAIYEQYF

d_call: TRBD1
cdr3_length: 15
v_call: TRBV6-5
clone_size: .
j_call: TRBJ1-2
cdr3_nt: TGTGCCAGCATTACCGGGACAGGGAGTTGGTATGGCTACACCTTC
cdr3_aa: CASITGTGSWYGYTF

d_call: .
cdr3_length: 14
v_call: TRBV6-1
clone_size: .
j_call: TRBJ1-2
cdr3_nt: TGTGCCAGCAGTGAGGGCTCGACAGTCTATGGCTACACCTTC
cdr3_aa: CASSEGSTVYGYTF

d_call: .
cdr3_length: 14
v_call: TRBV19
clone_size: .
j_call: TRBJ2-7
cdr3_nt: TGTGCCAGTAGCCCTGGGTCAGCAGGCTACGAGCAGTACTTC
cdr3_aa: CASSPGSAGYEQYF

d_call: TRBD2
cdr3_length: 15
v_call: TRBV19
clone_size: .
j_call: TRBJ2-7
cdr3_nt: TGTGCCAGTAGCCCCCAGGCTAGCGGGAGAAACGAGCAGTACTTC
cdr3_aa: CASSPQASGRNEQYF

d_call: .
cdr3_length: 11
v_call: TRBV19
clone_size: .
j_call: TRBJ2-3
cdr3_nt: TGTGCCAGTACTCAGGGAGATACGCAGTATTTT
cdr3_aa: CASTQGDTQYF

d_call: .
cdr3_length: 15
v_call: TRBV7-8
clone_size: .
j_call: TRBJ1-2
cdr3_nt: TGTGCCAGCAGCGTAGAGAGGACAGCTCCCTATGGCTACACCTTC
cdr3_aa: CASSVERTAPYGYTF

d_call: .
cdr3_length: 14
v_call: TRBV27
clone_size: .
j_call: TRBJ2-1
cdr3_nt: TGTGCCAGCAGTTCGCAGGCCCCATACAATGAGCAGTTCTTC
cdr3_aa: CASSSQAPYNEQFF

d_call: TRBD2
cdr3_length: 15
v_call: TRBV11-2
clone_size: .
j_call: TRBJ2-5
cdr3_nt: TGTGCCAGCAGCAGGGCTAGCGGGGGCCAAGAGACCCAGTACTTC
cdr3_aa: CASSRASGGQETQYF

d_call: .
cdr3_length: 14
v_call: TRBV7-2
clone_size: .
j_call: TRBJ2-2
cdr3_nt: TGTGCCAGCAGCTTGACTCGAAACACCGGGGAGCTGTTTTTT
cdr3_aa: CASSLTRNTGELFF

d_call: TRBD2
cdr3_length: 15
v_call: TRBV28
clone_size: .
j_call: TRBJ2-1
cdr3_nt: TGTGCCAGCAGTTTACCCGGGAGGGCCCGACATGAGCAGTTCTTC
cdr3_aa: CASSLPGRARHEQFF

d_call: .
cdr3_length: 12
v_call: TRBV30
clone_size: few
j_call: TRBJ2-1
cdr3_nt: TGTGCCTGGAGCGACTTGGGTTATGAGCAGTTCTTC
cdr3_aa: CAWSDLGYEQFF

d_call: .
cdr3_length: 15
v_call: TRBV5-1
clone_size: .
j_call: TRBJ1-2
cdr3_nt: TGCGCCAGCAGCTTAGGGACTTTGGGGGGCTATGGCTACACCTTC
cdr3_aa: CASSLGTLGGYGYTF

d_call: TRBD1
cdr3_length: 14
v_call: TRBV19
clone_size: .
j_call: TRBJ1-5
cdr3_nt: TGTGCCAGTAGTATCCGACAGGGGAATCAGCCCCAGCATTTT
cdr3_aa: CASSIRQGNQPQHF

d_call: TRBD2
cdr3_length: 15
v_call: TRBV7-3
clone_size: .
j_call: TRBJ2-7
cdr3_nt: TGTGCCAGCAGCTTAAATCCGGGAGGGAACTACGAGCAGTACTTC
cdr3_aa: CASSLNPGGNYEQYF

d_call: TRBD1
cdr3_length: 20
v_call: TRBV5-1
clone_size: few
j_call: TRBJ1-3
cdr3_nt: TGCGCCAGCAGCTTGGAGGAACAGGGGACAGTCCGAAGATCTGGAAACACCATATATTTT
cdr3_aa: CASSLEEQGTVRRSGNTIYF

d_call: .
cdr3_length: 14
v_call: TRBV9
clone_size: .
j_call: TRBJ2-2
cdr3_nt: TGTGCCAGCGGGCAGGTTACGAACACCGGGGAGCTGTTTTTT
cdr3_aa: CASGQVTNTGELFF

d_call: .
cdr3_length: 17
v_call: TRBV4-1
clone_size: .
j_call: TRBJ2-2
cdr3_nt: TGCGCCAGCAGCCAAGATCTTGGGGCTGGGAACACCGGGGAGCTGTTTTTT
cdr3_aa: CASSQDLGAGNTGELFF

d_call: .
cdr3_length: 15
v_call: TRBV7-2
clone_size: .
j_call: TRBJ2-7
cdr3_nt: TGTGCCAGCAGCTTACTCAAGGGGACTTGGAACGAGCAGTACTTC
cdr3_aa: CASSLLKGTWNEQYF

d_call: TRBD1
cdr3_length: 17
v_call: TRBV4-2
clone_size: .
j_call: TRBJ1-1
cdr3_nt: TGTGCCAGCAGCCGACCGGGACAGGGGGGCTTGAACACTGAAGCTTTCTTT
cdr3_aa: CASSRPGQGGLNTEAFF

d_call: TRBD1
cdr3_length: 15
v_call: TRBV19
clone_size: .
j_call: TRBJ1-1
cdr3_nt: TGTGCCAGTAGTACCTCAGGGGGCAAGAACACTGAAGCTTTCTTT
cdr3_aa: CASSTSGGKNTEAFF

d_call: TRBD1
cdr3_length: 12
v_call: TRBV6-1
clone_size: .
j_call: TRBJ1-2
cdr3_nt: TGTGCCAGTAAGACAGGGTACGATGGCTACACCTTC
cdr3_aa: CASKTGYDGYTF

d_call: TRBD1
cdr3_length: 15
v_call: TRBV19
clone_size: .
j_call: TRBJ2-7
cdr3_nt: TGTGCCAGTAGTGATCCGGGACAGGCGAAATACGAGCAGTACTTC
cdr3_aa: CASSDPGQAKYEQYF

d_call: TRBD1
cdr3_length: 13
v_call: TRBV19
clone_size: .
j_call: TRBJ1-2
cdr3_nt: TGTGCCAGTAGTATACCGGGACAGGTAGTCTACACCTTC
cdr3_aa: CASSIPGQVVYTF

d_call: TRBD2
cdr3_length: 15
v_call: TRBV6-5
clone_size: .
j_call: TRBJ2-2
cdr3_nt: TGTGCCAGCAGTAGTCCCGGGACTAGTACCGGGGAGCTGTTTTTT
cdr3_aa: CASSSPGTSTGELFF

d_call: .
cdr3_length: 16
v_call: TRBV5-4
clone_size: few
j_call: TRBJ1-1
cdr3_nt: TGTGCCAGCAGCAGGGAGGGAGGCGGGAGGTACACTGAAGCTTTCTTT
cdr3_aa: CASSREGGGRYTEAFF